What follows is one T cell receptor beta chain and its context. The data originate from a study of blood T cell repertoires in COVID-19. Study-level information: Acute and convalescent COVID-19 samples came from the United States, Italy and Spain.

Study processing details: Amplifying reference gene primers gave estimates of nucleated cell counts. The repertoire was sequenced with immunoSEQ multiplex PCR; TCRdb's copy has only in-frame clones and lacks some. V, J and clone size are taken as reported in that table, and D and trimming were inferred from the DNA itself. The sample has about 140,000 clones, approximately 85% seen once. This CDR3 contains 10 residues. This TCR derives from a man between 70 and 80 years old with acute or convalescent COVID-19. V is TRBV21-1 and J is TRBJ1-2. TRBV21-1 is recorded as a pseudogene. Sample: peripheral blood. This CDR3 is CASSEDGYTF. The CDR3 DNA reads TGTGCCAGCAGCGAGGATGGCTACACCTTC.